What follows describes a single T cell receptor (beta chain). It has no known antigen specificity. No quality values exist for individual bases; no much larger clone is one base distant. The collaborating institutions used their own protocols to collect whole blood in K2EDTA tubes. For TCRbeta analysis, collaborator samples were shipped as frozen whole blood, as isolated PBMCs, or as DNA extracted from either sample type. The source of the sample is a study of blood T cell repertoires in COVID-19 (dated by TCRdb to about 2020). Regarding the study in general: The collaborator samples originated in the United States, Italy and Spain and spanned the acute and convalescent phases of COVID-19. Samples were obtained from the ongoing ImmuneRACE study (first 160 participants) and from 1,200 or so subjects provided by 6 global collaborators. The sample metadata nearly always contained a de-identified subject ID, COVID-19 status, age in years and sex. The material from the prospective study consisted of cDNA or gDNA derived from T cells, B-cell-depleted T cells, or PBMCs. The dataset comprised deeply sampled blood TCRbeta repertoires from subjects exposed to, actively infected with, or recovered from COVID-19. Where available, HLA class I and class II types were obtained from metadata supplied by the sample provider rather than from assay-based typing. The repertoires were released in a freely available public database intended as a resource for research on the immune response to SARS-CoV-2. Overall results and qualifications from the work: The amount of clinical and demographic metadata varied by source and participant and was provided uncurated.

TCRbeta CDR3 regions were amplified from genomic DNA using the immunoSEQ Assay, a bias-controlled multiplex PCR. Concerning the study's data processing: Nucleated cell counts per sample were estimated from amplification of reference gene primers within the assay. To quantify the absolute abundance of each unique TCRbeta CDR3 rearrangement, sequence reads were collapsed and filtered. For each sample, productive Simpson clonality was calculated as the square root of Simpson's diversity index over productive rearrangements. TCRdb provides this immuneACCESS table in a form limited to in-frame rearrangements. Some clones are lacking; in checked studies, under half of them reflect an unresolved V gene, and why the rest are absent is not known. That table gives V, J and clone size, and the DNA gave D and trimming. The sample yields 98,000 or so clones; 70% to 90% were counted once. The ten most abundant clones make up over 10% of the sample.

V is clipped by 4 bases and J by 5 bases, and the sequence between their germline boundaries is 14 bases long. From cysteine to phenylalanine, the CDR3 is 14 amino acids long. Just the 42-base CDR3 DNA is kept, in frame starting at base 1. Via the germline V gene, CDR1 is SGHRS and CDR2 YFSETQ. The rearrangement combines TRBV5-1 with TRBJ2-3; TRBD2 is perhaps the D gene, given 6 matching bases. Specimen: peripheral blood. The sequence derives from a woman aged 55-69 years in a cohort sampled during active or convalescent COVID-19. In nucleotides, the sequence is TGCGCCAGCAGCCCCGGATCCGGGGGAGATACGCAGTATTTT. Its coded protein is CASSPGSGGDTQYF.